Shown below are 9 T cell receptor beta chains from a single sample sequenced in a study of T cells in Graves' hyperthyroidism and ophthalmopathy. Amplified TCR beta CDR3 regions derived from RNA transcripts. The TCR CDR3 first-round RT-PCR relied on the HTBI primer set. TCRdb independently ran MiXCR on the multiplex PCR reads; one entry per CDR3 protein. The repertoire holds fewer than 750,000 distinct CDR3 sequences, with roughly 14% as singletons. The source material was blood. The receptors shown here come from a woman between 50 and 59 years old with Graves' ophthalmopathy.

This clonotype occurred many times. The rearrangement joins TRBV29-1 to TRBJ1-1; the match to TRBD1 covers 9 bases. CDR1 and CDR2 (germline): SQVTM, ANQGSEA. V lost 7 bases to trimming and J lost 5 bases; unmatched junction nucleotides: 11. The CDR3 contains 14 residues. Here the CDR3 DNA reads TGCAGCGGAAGTACCGGGACAGGGTTGACTGAAGCTTTCTTT. Residues: CSGSTGTGLTEAFF.

This clonotype was observed at least ten times. This chain links TRBV30 with TRBJ2-7; D may be TRBD1 (6 bases). CDR3 size: 13 residues. V gave up 8 bases and J gave up 6 bases, with 20 bases separating them. Germline CDR1 and CDR2: GTSNPN and SVGIG (reference sequence). CDR3 coding DNA: TGTGCCGGAAGACAGGCGGGTCGTGGCGAGCAGTACTTC. Amino acid sequence: CAGRQAGRGEQYF.

The sample holds many counts of this clonotype. V usage is TRBV12-3 or TRBV12-4 and J usage is TRBJ2-7, with TRBD1 identical over 11 bases. The V and J ends lost 6 bases and 5 bases, in that order; junction bases with no gene match: 9. The CDR3 extends over 15 amino acids. The CDR3 loop reads CASRPGQGALDEQYF. Written as DNA, the CDR3 is TGTGCCAGCAGGCCCGGACAGGGGGCGTTGGACGAGCAGTACTTC.

This clonotype was seen ten or more times. The rearrangement joins TRBV6-5 to TRBJ1-6; 9 bases match TRBD1. J gave up 8 bases and V 6 bases, and 5 bases lay outside the gene matches. Per germline, CDR1 MNHEY and CDR2 SVGAGI. CDR3 length equals 14 residues. This CDR3 is CASRNRDRDSPLHF. The CDR3 bases are TGTGCCAGCAGAAACCGGGACAGGGATTCACCCCTCCACTTT.

With respect to this clonotype: Being one base from a much bigger clone, this may be a read error. The chain recombines TRBV2 with TRBJ2-5, with D possibly being TRBD2 (5 bases). Germline CDR1 is SNHLY and CDR2 is FYNNEI. V gave up 4 bases and J gave up 5 bases, with 14 bases separating them. The CDR3 consists of 14 residues. CDR3 coding DNA: TGTGCCAGCAGTGGGGCGTCTAGCAGGGAGACCCAGTACTTC. Translation gives CASSGASSRETQYF.

This clonotype has ten or more counts. This chain links TRBV30 with TRBJ1-2, with 7 nucleotides matching TRBD1. This CDR3 contains 13 residues. Unmatched junction bases numbered 6, after V lost 2 bases and J lost 6 bases. The germline V gene has CDR1 GTSNPN and CDR2 SVGIG (reference sequence). The CDR3 protein is CAWSRQGLDGYTF. CDR3 nucleotides: TGTGCCTGGAGTCGACAGGGTTTGGATGGCTACACCTTC.

This clonotype was recorded many times. The chain is built from TRBV7-9 and TRBJ2-5; 12 bases match TRBD2. The CDR3 is 20 residues long. Trimming removed 5 bases from V and 8 bases from J; junction bases left unmatched: 24. Germline-derived CDR1 and CDR2 are SEHNR and FQNEAQ (reference sequence). The CDR3: CASSPPGLAGFRTLIFTQYF. The CDR3 region has the DNA TGTGCCAGCAGCCCTCCAGGACTAGCGGGATTTAGGACCCTGATCTTCACCCAGTACTTC.

V usage is TRBV7-2 and J usage is TRBJ1-5; tentative D call: TRBD1 (5 bases). Germline V gene sequence: CDR1 SGHTA, CDR2 FQGNSA. The V and J ends lost 5 bases and 6 bases respectively, with 20 bases between them. The CDR3 has 16 amino acids. CDR3 amino acids: CASSLLGPRLGQPQHF. The CDR3 DNA reads as TGTGCCAGCAGCCTGTTGGGACCGCGTTTGGGTCAGCCCCAGCATTTT.

This clonotype was recorded many times. The chain is built from TRBV6-5 and TRBJ2-6; D is unclear. Germline CDR1 and CDR2: MNHEY and SVGAGI. The CDR3 sequence is 16 residues long. Trimming left V 0 bases short and J 0 bases short, with 6 bases between. The CDR3 DNA is TGTGCCAGCAGTTACTCCGTATTCTCTGGGGCCAACGTCCTGACTTTC. It encodes CASSYSVFSGANVLTF.